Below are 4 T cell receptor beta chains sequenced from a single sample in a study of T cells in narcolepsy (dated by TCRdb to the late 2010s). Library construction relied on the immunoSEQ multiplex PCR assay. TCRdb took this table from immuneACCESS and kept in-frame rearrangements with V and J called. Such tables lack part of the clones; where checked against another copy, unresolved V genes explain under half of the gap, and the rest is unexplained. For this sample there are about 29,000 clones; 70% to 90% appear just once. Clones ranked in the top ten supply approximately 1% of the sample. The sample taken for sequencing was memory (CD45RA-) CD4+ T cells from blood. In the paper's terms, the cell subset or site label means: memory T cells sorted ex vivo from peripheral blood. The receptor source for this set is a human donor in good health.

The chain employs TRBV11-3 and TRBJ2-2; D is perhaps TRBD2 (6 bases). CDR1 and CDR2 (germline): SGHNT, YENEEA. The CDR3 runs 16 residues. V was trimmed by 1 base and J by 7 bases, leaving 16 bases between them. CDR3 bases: TGTGCCAGCAGCTTAGTTCAGCCGGGAGCTCTCGGGGAGCTGTTTTTT. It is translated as CASSLVQPGALGELFF. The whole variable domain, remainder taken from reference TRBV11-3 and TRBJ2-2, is EAGVVQSPRYKIIEKKQPVAFWCNPISGHNTLYWYLQNLGQGPELLIRYENEEAVDDSQLPKDRFSAERLKGVDSTLKIQPAELGDSAVYLCASSLVQPGALGELFFGEGSRLTVL.

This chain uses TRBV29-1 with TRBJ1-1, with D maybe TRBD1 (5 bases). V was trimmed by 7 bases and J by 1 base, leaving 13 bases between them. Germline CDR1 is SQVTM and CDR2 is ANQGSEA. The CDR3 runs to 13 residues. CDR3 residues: CSAEAGTNTEAFF. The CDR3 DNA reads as TGCAGCGCAGAAGCAGGGACGAACACTGAAGCTTTCTTT.

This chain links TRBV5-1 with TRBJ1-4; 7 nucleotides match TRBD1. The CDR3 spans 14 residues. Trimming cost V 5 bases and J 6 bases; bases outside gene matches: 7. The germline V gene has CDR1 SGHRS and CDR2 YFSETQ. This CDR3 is CASSNRGRDEKLFF. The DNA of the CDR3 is TGCGCCAGCAGTAATAGGGGGCGCGATGAAAAACTGTTTTTT. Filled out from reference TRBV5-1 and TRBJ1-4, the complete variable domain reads KAGVTQTPRYLIKTRGQQVTLSCSPISGHRSVSWYQQTPGQGLQFLFEYFSETQRNKGNFPGRFSGRQFSNSRSEMNVSTLELGDSALYLCASSNRGRDEKLFFGSGTQLSVL.

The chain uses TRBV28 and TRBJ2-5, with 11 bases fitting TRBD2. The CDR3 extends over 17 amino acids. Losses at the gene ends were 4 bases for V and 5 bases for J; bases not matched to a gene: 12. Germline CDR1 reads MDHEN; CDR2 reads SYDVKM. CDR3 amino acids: CASSSRKLAGDRETQYF. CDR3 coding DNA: TGTGCCAGCAGTTCACGGAAACTAGCGGGAGATAGGGAGACCCAGTACTTC.